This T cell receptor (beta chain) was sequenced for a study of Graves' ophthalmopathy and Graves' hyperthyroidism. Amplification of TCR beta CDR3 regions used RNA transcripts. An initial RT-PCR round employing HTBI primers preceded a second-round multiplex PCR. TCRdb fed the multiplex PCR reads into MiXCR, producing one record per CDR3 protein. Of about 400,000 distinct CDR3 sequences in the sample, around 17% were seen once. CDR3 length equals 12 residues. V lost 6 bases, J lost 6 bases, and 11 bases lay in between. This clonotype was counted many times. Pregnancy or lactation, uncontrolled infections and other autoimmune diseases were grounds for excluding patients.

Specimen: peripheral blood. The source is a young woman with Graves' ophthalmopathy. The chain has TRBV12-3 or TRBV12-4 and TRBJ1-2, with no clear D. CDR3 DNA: TGTGCCAGCAGGTATACCAGAGATGGCTACACCTTC. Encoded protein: CASRYTRDGYTF.